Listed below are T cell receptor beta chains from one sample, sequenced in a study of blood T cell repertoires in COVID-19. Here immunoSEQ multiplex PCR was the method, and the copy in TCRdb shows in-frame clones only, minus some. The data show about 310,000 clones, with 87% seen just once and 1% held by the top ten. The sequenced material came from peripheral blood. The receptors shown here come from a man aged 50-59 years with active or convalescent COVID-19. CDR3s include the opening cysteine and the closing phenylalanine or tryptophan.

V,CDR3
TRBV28,CASGMTAPELNYGYTF
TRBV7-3,CASSLIGGGPQDTQYF
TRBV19,CASSPLNRAETF
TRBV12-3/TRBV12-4,CASSSTDSYGYTF
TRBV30,CAWSLVGRLHF
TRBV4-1,CASSLRKGAESEKLFF
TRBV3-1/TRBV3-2,CASSPGGQRNYGYTF
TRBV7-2,CASSFWAAEAFF
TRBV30,CAWSVLGRPNYGYTF
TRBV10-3,CAIRDTYGYTF
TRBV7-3,CASSADPTSAIYEQYF
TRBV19,CASSTDRDYGYTF
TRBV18,CASSPRQDKDEKLFF
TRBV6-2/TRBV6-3,CASSFRSYTGELFF
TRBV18,CASSPNSGGHSYNEQFF
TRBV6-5,CASSYSIYPRDSPLHF
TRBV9,CASSSPSSGNTIYF
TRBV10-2,CASSGTGNEQYF
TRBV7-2,CASSLGGGGRSYNEQFF
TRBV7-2,CASSFAGSGNTIYF
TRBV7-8,CASSARTGGYDNSPLHF
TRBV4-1,CASSQEWRTSSSYEQYF
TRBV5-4,CASSSRTSESEQFF
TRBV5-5,CASSPERAKNIQYF
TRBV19,CASSKGQGTHEQYF
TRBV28,CASSSTNRGRVTEAFF
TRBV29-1,CSGVPAVNTEAFF
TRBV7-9,CASSFRGPSYEQYF
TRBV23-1,CASSLRGCRQPQHF
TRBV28,CASSLGGNEQFF
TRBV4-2,CASSQDGQVAATNEKLFF
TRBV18,CASSRDRNTEAFF
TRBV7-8,CASSFLAGAETQYF
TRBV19,CASSPGQGRYGYTF
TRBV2,CASSVRSSYNSPLHF
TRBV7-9,CASSLGQGEIGYGYTF
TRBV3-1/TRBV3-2,CASSLSGYTEAFF
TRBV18,CASSPDGSRLNQPQHF
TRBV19,CASSILAMNTEAFF
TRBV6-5,CASRKGQGHEQYF
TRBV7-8,CASSYSGSEYNEQFF